Listed below are T cell receptor beta chains from one sample, sequenced in a study of identical twins. TCRdb re-called the 5' RACE reads with MiXCR, one entry per CDR3 protein. Counted here are roughly 720,000 distinct CDR3 sequences, 15% to 20% occurring once; the ten biggest clones make up less than 15%. These same data were also listed under a study on T cells expressing NK-cell markers.

The sequenced sample consisted of PBMCs. These receptors came from a young woman in good health. Both conserved end residues are part of each CDR3. Rows give clone size only sometimes, using once, few, many, or a class for an expanded clone.

J gene: TRBJ2-1
clone size: -
V gene: TRBV12-3/TRBV12-4
CDR3 protein: CASSSDRNFREQFF

J gene: TRBJ1-2
clone size: few
V gene: TRBV27
CDR3 protein: CASGDRDRGLNYGYTF

J gene: TRBJ2-3
clone size: few
V gene: TRBV12-3/TRBV12-4
CDR3 protein: CASRATGLAVDTQYF

J gene: TRBJ1-5
clone size: -
V gene: TRBV12-3/TRBV12-4
CDR3 protein: CASSLVGDIQPQHF

J gene: TRBJ1-2
clone size: few
V gene: TRBV15
CDR3 protein: CATSRAGTVDYGYTF

J gene: TRBJ1-1
clone size: few
V gene: TRBV5-6
CDR3 protein: CASSRGSNWAFF

J gene: TRBJ1-1
clone size: -
V gene: TRBV5-5
CDR3 protein: CASSSRAGGMNTEAFF

J gene: TRBJ1-1
clone size: many
V gene: TRBV27
CDR3 protein: CASSPDAGVFGAFF

J gene: TRBJ2-7
clone size: -
V gene: TRBV7-2
CDR3 protein: CASSARGGSYEQYF

J gene: TRBJ1-1
clone size: few
V gene: TRBV5-1
CDR3 protein: CASSLAGRSDEAFF

J gene: TRBJ2-3
clone size: many
V gene: TRBV25-1
CDR3 protein: CASSDWGGGADTQYF

J gene: TRBJ2-7
clone size: -
V gene: TRBV10-2
CDR3 protein: CASLQGLPYEQYF

J gene: TRBJ2-2
clone size: -
V gene: TRBV9
CDR3 protein: CASSVVPGRTFTGELFF

J gene: TRBJ1-2
clone size: -
V gene: TRBV12-3/TRBV12-4
CDR3 protein: CASSGAPADGYTF

J gene: TRBJ2-3
clone size: -
V gene: TRBV7-3
CDR3 protein: CASSPLAGSSTDTQYF

J gene: TRBJ2-7
clone size: -
V gene: TRBV27
CDR3 protein: CASRRGGAYHYEQYF

J gene: TRBJ2-6
clone size: few
V gene: TRBV5-1
CDR3 protein: CASSIYRVASSGANVLTF

J gene: TRBJ1-1
clone size: few
V gene: TRBV12-3/TRBV12-4
CDR3 protein: CASSLGPAMNTEAFF

J gene: TRBJ2-7
clone size: -
V gene: TRBV6-1
CDR3 protein: CASRKETASYEQYF

J gene: TRBJ2-7
clone size: -
V gene: TRBV7-6
CDR3 protein: CASSLGIAGVYEQYF

J gene: TRBJ1-5
clone size: -
V gene: TRBV6-2/TRBV6-3
CDR3 protein: CASSYLGVEQPQHF

J gene: TRBJ2-3
clone size: -
V gene: TRBV7-2
CDR3 protein: CASSLYVAVDTQYF

J gene: TRBJ2-5
clone size: few
V gene: TRBV5-1
CDR3 protein: CASKGGQAQETQYF

J gene: TRBJ2-3
clone size: many
V gene: TRBV20-1
CDR3 protein: CSATVADTQYF

J gene: TRBJ2-1
clone size: few
V gene: TRBV12-3/TRBV12-4
CDR3 protein: CASSPSRWGYNEQFF

J gene: TRBJ2-2
clone size: few
V gene: TRBV6-5
CDR3 protein: CASSYGQGDFVDTGELFF

J gene: TRBJ2-3
clone size: -
V gene: TRBV10-1
CDR3 protein: CASSESGSGADTQYF

J gene: TRBJ2-2
clone size: -
V gene: TRBV12-3/TRBV12-4
CDR3 protein: CASSHYFVRELFF

J gene: TRBJ2-3
clone size: few
V gene: TRBV10-3
CDR3 protein: CAISALATGTDTQYF

J gene: TRBJ2-7
clone size: -
V gene: TRBV9
CDR3 protein: CASSVEGTSRYEQYF

J gene: TRBJ2-7
clone size: -
V gene: TRBV29-1
CDR3 protein: CSVGTSGRHGVYYEQYF

J gene: TRBJ2-7
clone size: many
V gene: TRBV20-1
CDR3 protein: CSALVEPGSSYEQYF

J gene: TRBJ1-2
clone size: -
V gene: TRBV29-1
CDR3 protein: CSVYHYGYTF